The clone carrying this T cell receptor (beta chain) was observed a few times. These data belong to a study of T cells of healthy individuals. In TCRdb, the 5' RACE reads were re-called with MiXCR into one record per CDR3 protein. The sample yields 53,000 or so distinct CDR3 sequences, about 15% seen once. Per the germline V gene, CDR1 is SGHTA and CDR2 is FQGNSA. The CDR3 totals 15 residues. The V and J ends lost 2 bases and 8 bases, in that order; junction bases with no gene match: 9. The chain employs TRBV7-2 and TRBJ1-2; 9 bases fit TRBD1. This sequence originates from a human donor in good health. The CDR3 sequence: CASSLQPGTGNGYTF. For the CDR3, the DNA is TGTGCCAGCAGCTTACAACCCGGGACAGGGAACGGCTACACCTTC.